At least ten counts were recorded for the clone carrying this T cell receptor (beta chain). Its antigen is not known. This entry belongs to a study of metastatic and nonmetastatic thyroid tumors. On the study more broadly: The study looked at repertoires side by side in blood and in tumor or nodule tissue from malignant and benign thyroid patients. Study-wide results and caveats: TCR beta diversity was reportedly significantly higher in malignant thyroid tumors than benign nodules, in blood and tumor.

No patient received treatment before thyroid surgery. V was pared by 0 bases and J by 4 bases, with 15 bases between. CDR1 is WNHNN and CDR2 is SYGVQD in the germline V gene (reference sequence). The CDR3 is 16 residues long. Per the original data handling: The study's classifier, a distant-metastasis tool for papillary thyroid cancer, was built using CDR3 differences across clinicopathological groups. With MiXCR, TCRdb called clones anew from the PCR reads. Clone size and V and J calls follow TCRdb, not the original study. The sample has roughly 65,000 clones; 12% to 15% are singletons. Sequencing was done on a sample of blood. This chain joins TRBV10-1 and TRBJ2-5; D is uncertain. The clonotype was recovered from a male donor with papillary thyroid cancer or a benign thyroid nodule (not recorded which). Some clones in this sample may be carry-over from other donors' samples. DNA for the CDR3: TGCGCCAGCAGTGAGTCGACTGCCGGGTTTGGAGAGACCCAGTACTTC. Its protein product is CASSESTAGFGETQYF.